Listed below are T cell receptor beta chains from one sample, sequenced in a study of shared clonotypes between healthy human individuals. Profiling relied on immunoSEQ multiplex PCR, and the TCRdb table lists in-frame clones only, not all of them. The sample yields roughly 2.5 million clones, around nine tenths seen once. Sequenced sample: naive CD4+ T cells sorted from blood. These receptors came from a man younger than 30 in good health. Both conserved end residues are part of each CDR3. A D gene is named only where the DNA matches it firmly. Size tells how often a clone was seen (once, few, many) or the class of an expanded clone, and some rows leave it out.

J gene | V gene | clone size | D gene | CDR3 DNA | CDR3 protein
TRBJ2-7 | TRBV6-5 | NA | NA | TGTGCCAGCAGTCGTGCGGGACGGAGGATCGAGCAGTACTTC | CASSRAGRRIEQYF
TRBJ1-2 | TRBV28 | NA | NA | TGTGCCAGCAAGCCTCCGGAGGGGGTCGGTCGCTACACCTTC | CASKPPEGVGRYTF
TRBJ1-2 | TRBV12-2 | NA | NA | TGTGCAAGTCGCTTAGCGGGTGGGTCTGGAGGCTACACCTTC | CASRLAGGSGGYTF
TRBJ2-1 | TRBV11-2 | NA | NA | TGTGCCAGCCTTGATGGCGGGGACAATGAGCAGTTCTTC | CASLDGGDNEQFF
TRBJ2-6 | TRBV6-1 | NA | NA | TGTGCATGCTCTGGGGCCAACGTCCTGACTTTC | CACSGANVLTF
TRBJ2-7 | TRBV7-2 | NA | NA | TGTGCCAGCAGCCTGATTGTCGGCGGAGAGACCTACGAGCAGTACTTC | CASSLIVGGETYEQYF
TRBJ2-6 | TRBV7-9 | once | NA | TGTGCCAGCAGCTTATGGGGAAGCTCTGGGGCCAACGTCCTGACTTTC | CASSLWGSSGANVLTF
TRBJ2-2 | TRBV19 | NA | TRBD2 | TGTGCCAGTATGGAGCGGGAGGTTCGGACCGGGGAGCTGTTTTTT | CASMEREVRTGELFF
TRBJ1-1 | TRBV5-6 | few | NA | TGTGCCAGCAGCGTCCTGATAGCGGTGAACACTGAAGCTTTCTTT | CASSVLIAVNTEAFF
TRBJ2-7 | TRBV19 | NA | NA | TGTGCCAGTAGTATCGGTCTTGCCTACGAGCAGTACTTC | CASSIGLAYEQYF
TRBJ2-7 | TRBV11-2 | NA | TRBD1 | TGTGCCAGCAGCCCCGGGACAGGGACCTACGAGCAGTACTTC | CASSPGTGTYEQYF
TRBJ2-3 | TRBV7-2 | NA | NA | TGTGCCAGCAGCTTATCCATCTTCACAGATACGCAGTATTTT | CASSLSIFTDTQYF
TRBJ2-5 | TRBV19 | NA | NA | TGTGCCAGTAGTATGGCGGCCAGCCAAGAGACCCAGTACTTC | CASSMAASQETQYF
TRBJ2-7 | TRBV11-2 | NA | TRBD1 | TGTGCCAGCAGCACCCGGACAGGGGAATACGAGCAGTACTTC | CASSTRTGEYEQYF
TRBJ2-2 | TRBV5-4 | NA | TRBD2 | TGTGCCAGCAGTTTAGCGGGAGGGCCGTTGGGCGGGGAGCTGTTTTTT | CASSLAGGPLGGELFF
TRBJ1-1 | TRBV5-4 | NA | NA | TGTGCCAGCAGCTTATTTGGGAACACTGAAGCTTTCTTT | CASSLFGNTEAFF
TRBJ1-1 | TRBV19 | NA | NA | TGTGCCAGTAGGCCTTTAAGTCCCGGCAGGGGAGGAACTGAAGCTTTCTTT | CASRPLSPGRGGTEAFF
TRBJ1-1 | TRBV10-2 | NA | NA | TGCGCCAGCAGTGACCCCGGGACGTTGAACACTGAAGCTTTCTTT | CASSDPGTLNTEAFF
TRBJ1-2 | TRBV6-6 | NA | TRBD1 | TGTGCCAGCAGTTACTCCGGACAGGTGGATGGCTACACCTTC | CASSYSGQVDGYTF
TRBJ1-1 | TRBV14 | NA | TRBD1 | TGTGCCAGCAGCCACGGGCCAGGGGGGAACACTGAAGCTTTCTTT | CASSHGPGGNTEAFF
TRBJ1-5 | TRBV18 | few | NA | TGTGCCAGCTCACCAACCGGGACGGATAATCAGCCCCAGCATTTT | CASSPTGTDNQPQHF
TRBJ2-1 | TRBV11-1 | NA | TRBD2 | TGTGCCAGCAGCATCGGACTAGCGGGGGGGCGCGAGCAGTTCTTC | CASSIGLAGGREQFF
TRBJ2-5 | TRBV5-4 | NA | TRBD1 | TGTGCCAGCAGCTACGGGACAGGGGGGGAGACCCAGTACTTC | CASSYGTGGETQYF
TRBJ2-3 | TRBV7-9 | NA | NA | TGTGCCAGCAGCCCTTTGACACTCTCCAATACGCAGTATTTT | CASSPLTLSNTQYF
TRBJ2-3 | TRBV29-1 | NA | NA | TGCAGCGTTGACAGAAACGGGGATACGCAGTATTTT | CSVDRNGDTQYF
TRBJ1-1 | TRBV28 | NA | NA | TGTGCCAGCGGTAAAATCAGCGGACGCACTGAAGCTTTCTTT | CASGKISGRTEAFF
TRBJ2-3 | TRBV9 | once | NA | TGTGCCAGCAGCGTGATGGATGGTACGCAGTATTTT | CASSVMDGTQYF
TRBJ2-3 | TRBV19 | NA | TRBD2 | TGTGCCAGTAGTATGGTCCCACTAGCGGGAAGAGTCACAGATACGCAGTATTTT | CASSMVPLAGRVTDTQYF
TRBJ2-5 | TRBV2 | NA | NA | TGTGCCAGCATAGCGGTCCAAGAGACCCAGTACTTC | CASIAVQETQYF
TRBJ1-1 | TRBV7-2 | NA | NA | TGTGCCAGCAGCGGACCGGGACATTCGAACACTGAAGCTTTCTTT | CASSGPGHSNTEAFF
TRBJ1-2 | TRBV6-1 | NA | TRBD1 | TGTGCCAGCAGTGGAGACAGGGGTAACTATGGCTACACCTTC | CASSGDRGNYGYTF
TRBJ1-4 | TRBV6-5 | once | TRBD1 | TGTGCCAGCCAAGACAGGGACAAACTGTTTTTT | CASQDRDKLFF
TRBJ1-2 | TRBV7-3 | NA | TRBD1 | TGTGCCAGCAGCTTACAGGGACAGGGTGATGGCTACACCTTC | CASSLQGQGDGYTF
TRBJ2-2 | TRBV7-2 | NA | TRBD2 | TGTGCCAGCAGCCCGCTAGAGGGCGGGAGCCCCGGGGAGCTGTTTTTT | CASSPLEGGSPGELFF
TRBJ1-4 | TRBV10-3 | NA | TRBD1 | TGTGCCATCAGTGTTGGGACAGGGGGGCGAGAAGGCGAAAAACTGTTTTTT | CAISVGTGGREGEKLFF
TRBJ2-1 | TRBV9 | NA | NA | TGTGCCAGCAGTTCACTCGGGACCAAACCGGACTTTAATGAGCAGTTCTTC | CASSSLGTKPDFNEQFF
TRBJ2-1 | TRBV10-3 | NA | TRBD2 | TGTGCCACCAACCGGGACACTGGACTAGCGGGAACCAATGAGCAGTTCTTC | CATNRDTGLAGTNEQFF